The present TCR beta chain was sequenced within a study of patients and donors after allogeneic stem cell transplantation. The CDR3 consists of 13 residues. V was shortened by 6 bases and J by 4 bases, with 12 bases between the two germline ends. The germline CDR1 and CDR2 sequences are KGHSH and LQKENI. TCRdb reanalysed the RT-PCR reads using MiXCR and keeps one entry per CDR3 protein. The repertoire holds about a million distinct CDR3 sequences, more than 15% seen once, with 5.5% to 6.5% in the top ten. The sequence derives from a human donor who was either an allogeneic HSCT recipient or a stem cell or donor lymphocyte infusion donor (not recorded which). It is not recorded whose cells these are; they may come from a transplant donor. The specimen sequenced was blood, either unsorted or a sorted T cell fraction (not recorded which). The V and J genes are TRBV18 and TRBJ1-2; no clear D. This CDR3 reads CASSSGRRYGYTF. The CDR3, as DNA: TGTGCCAGCTCTTCTGGGAGACGCTATGGCTACACCTTC. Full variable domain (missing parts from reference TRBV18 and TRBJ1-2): NAGVMQNPRHLVRRRGQEARLRCSPMKGHSHVYWYRQLPEEGLKFMVYLQKENIIDESGMPKERFSAEFPKEGPSILRIQQVVRGDSAAYFCASSSGRRYGYTFGSGTRLTVV.